The 21 T cell receptor beta chains listed next were all sequenced from one sample in a study of blood T cells in healthy people across ages. The authors ran a second PCR of about 7 to 11 cycles using a sample-barcoded 5' primer and a J-beta primer mix. MiXCR, applied by TCRdb to the 5' RACE reads, yields one record per CDR3 protein. The sample lists hundreds of thousands of distinct CDR3 sequences, roughly 32% occurring once. Sequenced: blood. The receptors derive from an elderly woman in good health.

This clonotype was observed many times. The chain has TRBV6-2 or TRBV6-3 and TRBJ1-2; tentative D call: TRBD1 (5 bases). The germline V and J ends were trimmed by 5 bases and 7 bases, with 11 bases remaining between them. Germline assignment: CDR1 MNHEY and CDR2 SVGEGT. The CDR3 is 12 amino acids. The CDR3 protein is CASSTWDSGYTF. DNA of the CDR3: TGTGCCAGCAGTACCTGGGACTCTGGCTACACCTTC.

To note about this clonotype: At one boundary the junction diverges from the germline segment, which might be a read error. The genes are TRBV12-3 or TRBV12-4 and TRBJ2-2; D is possibly TRBD1 (7 bases). The CDR3 runs to 17 residues. The DNA for the CDR3 is TGTGCCAGCATCCTTCTCTTGGGCAGGGGGGACACCGGGGAGCGGTTTTTT. Protein: CASILLLGRGDTGERFF.

This clonotype has a count of ten or more. The chain employs TRBV5-1 and TRBJ2-4; 9 bases line up with TRBD1. Germline V gene data show CDR1 as SGHRS and CDR2 as YFSETQ. V was pared by 4 bases and J by 8 bases, with 10 bases of the junction left unmatched. This CDR3 has 15 amino acids. In nucleotides, the CDR3 is TGCGCCAGCAGCGCACTTCCGGGACAGGGAGACATTCAGTACTTC. Translated: CASSALPGQGDIQYF.

In this sample, this clonotype turned up once. The chain is built from TRBV5-1 and TRBJ2-1; D uncertain. Germline values: CDR1 SGHRS, CDR2 YFSETQ. Trimming cost V 0 bases and J 5 bases, with 9 bases left between them. CDR3 length: 14 amino acids. The CDR3 region has the DNA TGCGCCAGCAGCTTGGAGCGACAAGACAATGAGCAGTTCTTC. This encodes CASSLERQDNEQFF.

In its sample, this clonotype was seen many times. The chain links TRBV3-1 to TRBJ2-5; D remains ambiguous. This CDR3 is 13 amino acids long. V lost 1 base and J lost 6, with 9 bases in between. Germline-derived CDR1 and CDR2 are LGHDT and YNNKEL (reference sequence). Here the CDR3 DNA reads TGTGCCAGCAGCCAAGTGCGAGGAAAGACCCAGTACTTC. It is translated as CASSQVRGKTQYF.

The rearrangement links TRBV6-6 to TRBJ2-1, with D possibly matching TRBD2 (6 bases). CDR1 is MNHNY, CDR2 SVGAGI, per germline (reference sequence). The CDR3 consists of 15 residues. The V end was cut by 7 bases, the J end by 8 bases, with 21 bases between. The CDR3 here is CASTTVTGAFDEQFF. The CDR3 bases are TGTGCCAGCACCACGGTTACGGGAGCGTTCGATGAGCAGTTCTTC.

The table lists this clonotype with many counts. The V and J genes are TRBV6-1 and TRBJ2-3; 8 positions agree with TRBD2. Germline trimming cut 0 bases from V and 0 bases from J; bases unmatched to any gene: 2. The germline V gene encodes CDR1 MNHNS and CDR2 SASEGT. The CDR3 runs 16 residues. The CDR3 DNA reads TGTGCCAGCAGTGAAGCTAGCGGGGCTAGCACAGATACGCAGTATTTT. This translates into CASSEASGASTDTQYF.

This clonotype was found many times. J is TRBJ2-5 and V is TRBV7-3; D is undetermined. CDR3 length: 13 residues. CDR1 and CDR2 (germline): SGHTA, FQGTGA. V gave up 6 bases and J gave up 2 bases, with 10 bases separating them. The chain's CDR3 is CASRSSAQETQYF. CDR3 coding DNA: TGTGCCAGCAGGTCATCAGCTCAAGAGACCCAGTACTTC.

This clonotype was picked up a small number of times. The chain combines TRBV10-3 with TRBJ1-1, with D uncertain. The germline CDR1 and CDR2 sequences are ENHRY and SYGVKD. The CDR3 consists of 12 residues. V was shortened by 6 bases and J by 10 bases, with 15 bases between the two germline ends. CDR3: CAIRTGPQAAFF. The CDR3 DNA follows: TGTGCCATCAGGACTGGACCCCAAGCAGCTTTCTTT.

There are a few counts of this clonotype. One junction end does not reproduce the germline sequence, and a read error may be involved. The CDR3 DNA reads as TGTGCCTGCAGCCAAGCGGGCCAGGGGACTACGAGCTACACCTTC. Its protein product is CACSQAGQGTTSYTF. The rearrangement uses TRBV2 and TRBJ1-2; possible D gene TRBD1, 6 bases. The CDR3 is made up of 15 amino acids. From germline, CDR1 is SNHLY and CDR2 FYNNEI.

The J gene is TRBJ2-7, the V gene TRBV6-5, with D perhaps matching TRBD1 (6 bases). The CDR3 has 13 amino acids. Trimming removed 3 bases at V and 2 bases at J, with 8 bases between. The germline V gene encodes CDR1 MNHEY and CDR2 SVGAGI. The CDR3 DNA reads as TGTGCCAGCAGTTATCAGGGGCCCTACGAGCAGTACTTC. It encodes CASSYQGPYEQYF.

The genes are TRBV2 and TRBJ1-4; 7 bases are a match to TRBD1. The J segment lost 7 bases and the V segment lost 5 bases, leaving 7 bases of the junction unmatched. There are 14 residues in the CDR3. Germline-derived CDR1 and CDR2 are SNHLY and FYNNEI. The CDR3 loop is CASSQRGLGEKLFF. The CDR3 bases are TGTGCCAGCAGTCAAAGGGGGCTCGGTGAAAAACTGTTTTTT.

This clonotype was seen ten or more times. The chain uses TRBV7-2 and TRBJ2-7; 10 positions match TRBD1. Per the germline V gene, CDR1 is SGHTA and CDR2 is FQGNSA. The trim removed 5 bases at V and 2 bases at J, leaving 6 bases unmatched. The length of the CDR3 is 15 residues. For the CDR3, the DNA is TGTGCCAGCAGCCCCCGGACAGGGGGTACCTACGAGCAGTACTTC. It is translated as CASSPRTGGTYEQYF.

This clonotype has a handful of counts. J is TRBJ2-3 and V is TRBV20-1, with TRBD2 matching 9 bases. CDR3 length equals 16 residues. V lost 0 bases, J lost 5 bases, and 9 bases stayed unmatched. Germline CDR1 and CDR2: DFQATT and SNEGSKA (reference sequence). The CDR3 DNA reads as TGCAGTGCTAGAGATTGGCGGGGGGGGCGGGTAGATACGCAGTATTTT. Amino acids: CSARDWRGGRVDTQYF.

As to this clonotype: A read error is possible here, since a much larger clone lies one base away. This chain joins TRBV25-1 and TRBJ2-1, with D possibly TRBD2 on 5 matching bases. The end of the DNA fits TRBJ2-7 better, so the J call may be wrong. The CDR3 totals 15 residues. Germline-derived CDR1 and CDR2 are MGHDK and SYGVNS. As DNA, the CDR3 is TGTGCCAGCAGTGAACAGGCTAGCTCCTACAATGAGCAGTACTTC. Its translation: CASSEQASSYNEQYF.

This clonotype has a count of ten or more. CDR3 coding DNA: TGTGCCAGCAGCTCCCAGGGATTTGGCACTGAAGCTTTCTTT. Its translation: CASSSQGFGTEAFF. V gene TRBV7-2 combines with J gene TRBJ1-1, with D possibly being TRBD1 (5 bases). CDR3 size: 14 residues. The germline V gene encodes CDR1 SGHTA and CDR2 FQGNSA. Trimming took 4 bases from V and 4 from J, leaving 13 bases between them.

Many counts were recorded for this clonotype. The chain combines TRBV5-1 with TRBJ2-5; a possible D gene is TRBD2 (6 bases). The germline gives CDR1 SGHRS, CDR2 YFSETQ. Between the trimmed V and J ends, which lost 0 bases and 1 base, there was a span of 10 bases. The CDR3 loop spans 15 amino acids. The CDR3 loop reads CASSLDPGVQETQYF. The DNA of the CDR3 is TGCGCCAGCAGCTTGGACCCGGGGGTCCAAGAGACCCAGTACTTC.

In this sample, this clonotype turned up many times. This chain uses TRBV10-3 with TRBJ2-3; no firm D call. The length of the CDR3 is 13 residues. Between the trimmed V and J ends, which lost 10 bases and 2 bases, there was a span of 13 bases. Germline CDR1 is ENHRY and CDR2 is SYGVKD. The CDR3 nucleotides read TGTGCCACCCATGCACGGCACACAGATACGCAGTATTTT. Translation: CATHARHTDTQYF.

This clonotype showed up many times. The chain carries TRBV30 and TRBJ2-7, with D possibly being TRBD2 (6 bases). Germline V gene lookup returns CDR1 GTSNPN and CDR2 SVGIG (reference sequence). CDR3 length equals 13 residues. With 1 base removed from V and 3 bases from J, the gap between germline ends came to 10 bases. The chain's CDR3 is CAWSGGTYYEQYF. CDR3 nucleotides: TGTGCCTGGAGTGGTGGGACTTACTACGAGCAGTACTTC.

This clonotype has at least ten counts. The chain's CDR3 is CASPLHEQYF. CDR3 bases: TGTGCCAGCCCGTTACACGAGCAGTACTTC. The rearrangement links TRBV27 to TRBJ2-7; D gene uncertain. The CDR3 contains 10 residues. Germline CDR1 reads MNHEY; CDR2 reads SMNVEV (reference sequence). V was trimmed by 8 bases and J by 5 bases, leaving 7 bases between them.

This clonotype was counted at least ten times. The chain combines TRBV6-1 with TRBJ2-7; D uncertain. V was trimmed by 3 bases and J by 1 base, leaving 13 bases between them. In germline, CDR1 is MNHNS, CDR2 SASEGT. The CDR3 has 15 residues. The CDR3 DNA sequence: TGTGCCAGCAGTGACGGGCACGTGGCGTCCTACGAGCAGTACTTC. This codes for CASSDGHVASYEQYF.